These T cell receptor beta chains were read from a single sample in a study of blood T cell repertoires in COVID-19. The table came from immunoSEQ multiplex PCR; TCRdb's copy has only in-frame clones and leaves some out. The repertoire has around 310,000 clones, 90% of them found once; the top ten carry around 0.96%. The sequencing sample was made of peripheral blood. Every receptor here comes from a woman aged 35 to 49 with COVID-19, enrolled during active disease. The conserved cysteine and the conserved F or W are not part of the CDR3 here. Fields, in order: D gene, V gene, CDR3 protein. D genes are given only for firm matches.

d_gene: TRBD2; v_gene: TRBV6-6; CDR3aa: ASTPGLAYEQY
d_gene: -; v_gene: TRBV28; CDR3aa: ASSSGMGGYT
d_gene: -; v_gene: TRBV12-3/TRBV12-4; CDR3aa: ASSPPIVNEQF
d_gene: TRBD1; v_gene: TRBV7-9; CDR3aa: ASSSTGTGGHEQF
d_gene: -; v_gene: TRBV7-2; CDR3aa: ASSFRQTNTGELF
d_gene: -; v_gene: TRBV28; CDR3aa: ASRTLSAFGQETQY
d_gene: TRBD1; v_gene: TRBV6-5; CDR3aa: ASRSTGGLYGYT
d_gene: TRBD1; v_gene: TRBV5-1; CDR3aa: ASSLRTGANTEAF
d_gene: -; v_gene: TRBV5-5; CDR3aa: ASSRPQGDGYT
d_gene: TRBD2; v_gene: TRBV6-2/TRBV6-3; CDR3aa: ASSYLGGRTRNEQF
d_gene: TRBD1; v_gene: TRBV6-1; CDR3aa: ASSGQGGTMNTEAF
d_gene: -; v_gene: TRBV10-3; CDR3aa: AIRWEGDEQF
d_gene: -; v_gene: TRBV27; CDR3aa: ASSSRDLQETQY
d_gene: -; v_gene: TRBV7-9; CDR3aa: ASSFFQQDGNTIY
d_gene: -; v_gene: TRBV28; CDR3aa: ASSEPRGGQGNTIY
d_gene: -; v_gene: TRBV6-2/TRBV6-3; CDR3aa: ASSPRGISGTRAETQY
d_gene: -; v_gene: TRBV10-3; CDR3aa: AISSPKGGATEQF
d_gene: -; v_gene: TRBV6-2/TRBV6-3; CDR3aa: ASSYPAGNYGYT
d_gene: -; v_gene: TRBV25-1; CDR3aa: ASSQVGSNQPQH
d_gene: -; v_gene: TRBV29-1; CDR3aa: SGQVADTQY
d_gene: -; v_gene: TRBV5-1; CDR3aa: ASSLALREETQY